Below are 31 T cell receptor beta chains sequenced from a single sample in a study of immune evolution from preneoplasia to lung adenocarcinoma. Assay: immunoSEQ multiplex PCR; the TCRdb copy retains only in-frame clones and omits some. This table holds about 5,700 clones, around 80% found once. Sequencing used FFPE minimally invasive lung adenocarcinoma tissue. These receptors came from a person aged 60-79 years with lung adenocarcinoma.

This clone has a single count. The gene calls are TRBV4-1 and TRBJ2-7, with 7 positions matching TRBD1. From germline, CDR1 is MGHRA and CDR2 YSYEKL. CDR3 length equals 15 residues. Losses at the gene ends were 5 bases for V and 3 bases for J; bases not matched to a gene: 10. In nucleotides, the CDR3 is TGCGCCAGCAGCTTTAGCTCGACAGGGAACTACGAGCAGTACTTC. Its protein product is CASSFSSTGNYEQYF.

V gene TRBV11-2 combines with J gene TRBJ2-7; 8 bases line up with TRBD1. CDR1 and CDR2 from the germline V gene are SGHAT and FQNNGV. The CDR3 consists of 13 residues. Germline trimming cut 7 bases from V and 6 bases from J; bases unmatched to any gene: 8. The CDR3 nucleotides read TGTGCCAGCACCTGGGGACAGGTCTCCGAGCAGTACTTC. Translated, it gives CASTWGQVSEQYF.

The CDR3 protein is CASSGHRGYEQYF. Written as DNA, the CDR3 is TGTGCCAGCAGTGGCCACAGGGGCTACGAGCAGTACTTC. The J gene is TRBJ2-7, the V gene TRBV2; 7 nucleotides agree with TRBD1. This CDR3 is built from 13 residues. The V gene's germline CDR1 is SNHLY and CDR2 FYNNEI. J lost 3 bases, V lost 4 bases, and 3 bases had no gene match. The whole variable domain, remainder taken from reference TRBV2 and TRBJ2-7, is EPEVTQTPSHQVTQMGQEVILRCVPISNHLYFYWYRQILGQKVEFLVSFYNNEISEKSEIFDDQFSVERPDGSNFTLKIRSTKLEDSAMYFCASSGHRGYEQYFGPGTRLTVT.

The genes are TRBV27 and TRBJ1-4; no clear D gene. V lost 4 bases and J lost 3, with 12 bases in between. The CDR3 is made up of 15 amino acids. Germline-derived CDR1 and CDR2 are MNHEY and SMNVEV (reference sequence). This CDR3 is CASSSRPWSNEKLFF. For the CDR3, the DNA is TGTGCCAGCAGTTCCCGGCCGTGGTCTAATGAAAAACTGTTTTTT.

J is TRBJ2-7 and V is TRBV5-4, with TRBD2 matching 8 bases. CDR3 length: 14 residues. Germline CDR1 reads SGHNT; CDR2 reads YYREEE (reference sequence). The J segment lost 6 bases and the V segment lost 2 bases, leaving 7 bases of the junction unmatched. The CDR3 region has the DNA TGTGCCAGCAGCTTAGGCGGGAGGTTCTTCGAGCAGTACTTC. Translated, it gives CASSLGGRFFEQYF.

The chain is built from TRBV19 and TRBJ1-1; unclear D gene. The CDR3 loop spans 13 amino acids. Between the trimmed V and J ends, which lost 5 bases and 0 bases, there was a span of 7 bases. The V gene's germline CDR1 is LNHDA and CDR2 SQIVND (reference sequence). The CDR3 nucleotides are TGTGCCAGTAGTTCTACAGTGAACACTGAAGCTTTCTTT. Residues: CASSSTVNTEAFF. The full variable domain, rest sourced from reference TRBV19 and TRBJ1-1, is DGGITQSPKYLFRKEGQNVTLSCEQNLNHDAMYWYRQDPGQGLRLIYYSQIVNDFQKGDIAEGYSVSREKKESFPLTVTSAQKNPTAFYLCASSSTVNTEAFFGQGTRLTVV.

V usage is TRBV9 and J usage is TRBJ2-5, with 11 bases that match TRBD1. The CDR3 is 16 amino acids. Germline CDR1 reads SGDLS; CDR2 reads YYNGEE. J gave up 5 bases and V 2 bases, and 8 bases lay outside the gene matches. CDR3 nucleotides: TGTGCCAGCAGCGTTTCCGGGACAGGGGGGTGGGAGACCCAGTACTTC. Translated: CASSVSGTGGWETQYF.

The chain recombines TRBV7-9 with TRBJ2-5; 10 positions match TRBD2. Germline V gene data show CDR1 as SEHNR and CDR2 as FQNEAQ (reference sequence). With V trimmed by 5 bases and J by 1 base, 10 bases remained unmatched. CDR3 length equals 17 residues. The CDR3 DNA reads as TGTGCCAGCAGCCCGCCACAGGGACTAGCGAGCCAAGAGACCCAGTACTTC. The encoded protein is CASSPPQGLASQETQYF. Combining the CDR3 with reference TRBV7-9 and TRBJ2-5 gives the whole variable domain DTGVSQNPRHKITKRGQNVTFRCDPISEHNRLYWYRQTLGQGPEFLTYFQNEAQLEKSRLLSDRFSAERPKGSFSTLEIQRTEQGDSAMYLCASSPPQGLASQETQYFGPGTRLLVL.

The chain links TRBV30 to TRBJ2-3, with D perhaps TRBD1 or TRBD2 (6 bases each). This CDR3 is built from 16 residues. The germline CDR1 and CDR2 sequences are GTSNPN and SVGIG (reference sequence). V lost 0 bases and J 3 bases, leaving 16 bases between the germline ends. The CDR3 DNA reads TGTGCCTGGAGTGTACTGGGTCTAGGGGGGACAGATACGCAGTATTTT. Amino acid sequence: CAWSVLGLGGTDTQYF.

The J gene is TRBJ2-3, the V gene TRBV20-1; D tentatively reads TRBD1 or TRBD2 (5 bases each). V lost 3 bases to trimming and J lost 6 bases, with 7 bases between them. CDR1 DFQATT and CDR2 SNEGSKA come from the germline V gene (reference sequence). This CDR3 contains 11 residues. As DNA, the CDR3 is TGCAGTGCTAGGTGGGGGGATACGCAGTATTTT. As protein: CSARWGDTQYF.

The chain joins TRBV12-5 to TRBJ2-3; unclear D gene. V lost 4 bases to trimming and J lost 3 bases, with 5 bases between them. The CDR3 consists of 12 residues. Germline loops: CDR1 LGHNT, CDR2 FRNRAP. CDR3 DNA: TGTGCTAGTGGTTCTCAAACAGATACGCAGTATTTT. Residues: CASGSQTDTQYF.

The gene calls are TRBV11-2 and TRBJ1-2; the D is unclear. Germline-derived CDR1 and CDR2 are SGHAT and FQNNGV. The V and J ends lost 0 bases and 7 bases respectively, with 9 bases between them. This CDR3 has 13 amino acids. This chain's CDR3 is CASSLEFQSGYTF. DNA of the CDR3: TGTGCCAGCAGCTTAGAGTTCCAGTCTGGCTACACCTTC.

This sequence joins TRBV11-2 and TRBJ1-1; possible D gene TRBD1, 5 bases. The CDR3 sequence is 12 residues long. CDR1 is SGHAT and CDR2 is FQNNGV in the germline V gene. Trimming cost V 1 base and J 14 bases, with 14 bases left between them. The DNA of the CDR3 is TGTGCCAGCAGCTTAGGCACGGGACTTACGTTCTTT. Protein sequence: CASSLGTGLTFF.

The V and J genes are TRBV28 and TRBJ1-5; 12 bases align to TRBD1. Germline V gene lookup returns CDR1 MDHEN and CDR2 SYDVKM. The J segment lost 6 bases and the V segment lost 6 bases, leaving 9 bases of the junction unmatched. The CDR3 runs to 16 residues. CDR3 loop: CASRRPGQGASQPQHF. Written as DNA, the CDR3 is TGTGCCAGCAGGAGGCCGGGACAGGGGGCTAGTCAGCCCCAGCATTTT.

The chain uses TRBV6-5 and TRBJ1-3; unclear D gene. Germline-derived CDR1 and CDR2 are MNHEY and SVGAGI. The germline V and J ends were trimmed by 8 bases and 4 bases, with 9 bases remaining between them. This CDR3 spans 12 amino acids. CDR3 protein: CASGLVGNTIYF. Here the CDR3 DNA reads TGTGCCAGCGGGCTGGTGGGAAACACCATATATTTT.

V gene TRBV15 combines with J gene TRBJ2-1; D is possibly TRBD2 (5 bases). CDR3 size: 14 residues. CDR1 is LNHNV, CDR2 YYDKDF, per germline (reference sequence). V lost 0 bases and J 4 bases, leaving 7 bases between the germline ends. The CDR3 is CATSRDRGYNEQFF. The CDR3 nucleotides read TGTGCCACCAGCAGAGACCGCGGGTACAATGAGCAGTTCTTC.

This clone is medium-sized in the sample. CDR3 nucleotides: TGTGCCAGCAGCGACCCCACCAGCGGGTTTTACAATGAGCAGTTCTTC. Translating gives CASSDPTSGFYNEQFF. This chain uses TRBV9 with TRBJ2-1; D possibly corresponds to TRBD2 (6 bases). The CDR3 has 16 residues. CDR1 is SGDLS and CDR2 is YYNGEE in the germline V gene. V was pared by 3 bases and J by 4 bases, with 17 bases between.

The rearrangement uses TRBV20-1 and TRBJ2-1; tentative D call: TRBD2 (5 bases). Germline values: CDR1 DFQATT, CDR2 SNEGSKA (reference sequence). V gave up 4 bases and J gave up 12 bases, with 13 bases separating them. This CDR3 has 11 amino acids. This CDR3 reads CSATTPRGQFF. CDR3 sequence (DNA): TGCAGTGCTACAACACCCCGGGGGCAGTTCTTC.

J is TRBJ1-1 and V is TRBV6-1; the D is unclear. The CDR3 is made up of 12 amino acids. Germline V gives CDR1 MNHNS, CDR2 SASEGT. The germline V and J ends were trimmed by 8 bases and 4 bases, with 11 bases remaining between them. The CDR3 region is CASSTGITEAFF. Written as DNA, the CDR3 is TGTGCCAGCTCGACGGGCATCACTGAAGCTTTCTTT.

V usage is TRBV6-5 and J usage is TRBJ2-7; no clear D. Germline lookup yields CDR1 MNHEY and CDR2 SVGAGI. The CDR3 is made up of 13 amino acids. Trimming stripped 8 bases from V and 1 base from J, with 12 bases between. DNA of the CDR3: TGTGCCAGCGCGTTCACGAGGTCCTACGAGCAGTACTTC. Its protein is CASAFTRSYEQYF.

This chain's CDR3 is CASSPGGGSETQYF. The CDR3 nucleotides are TGCGCCAGCAGCCCGGGTGGGGGCTCGGAGACCCAGTACTTC. The rearrangement links TRBV5-1 to TRBJ2-5; D might be TRBD1 (6 bases). The V gene's germline CDR1 is SGHRS and CDR2 YFSETQ. The CDR3 contains 14 residues. Between the trimmed V and J ends, which lost 4 bases and 5 bases, there was a span of 15 bases.

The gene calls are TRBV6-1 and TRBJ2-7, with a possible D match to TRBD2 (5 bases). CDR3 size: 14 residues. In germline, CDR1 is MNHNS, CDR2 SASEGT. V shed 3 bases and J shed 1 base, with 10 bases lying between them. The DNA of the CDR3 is TGTGCCAGCAGTGATCAGCGGAGGTCCTACGAGCAGTACTTC. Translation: CASSDQRRSYEQYF.

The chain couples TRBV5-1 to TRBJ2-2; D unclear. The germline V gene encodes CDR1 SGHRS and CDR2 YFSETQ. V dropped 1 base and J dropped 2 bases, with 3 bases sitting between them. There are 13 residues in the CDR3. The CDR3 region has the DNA TGCGCCAGCAGCTTGCCTAACACCGGGGAGCTGTTTTTT. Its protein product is CASSLPNTGELFF.

CDR3 sequence (DNA): TGTGCCAGTATTCGGACAGCGAACACTGAAGCTTTCTTT. Its translation: CASIRTANTEAFF. The rearrangement links TRBV19 to TRBJ1-1; weak D call: TRBD1 (6 bases). The V and J ends lost 7 bases and 1 base respectively, with 10 bases between them. The germline V gene encodes CDR1 LNHDA and CDR2 SQIVND (reference sequence). The CDR3 length is 13 residues.

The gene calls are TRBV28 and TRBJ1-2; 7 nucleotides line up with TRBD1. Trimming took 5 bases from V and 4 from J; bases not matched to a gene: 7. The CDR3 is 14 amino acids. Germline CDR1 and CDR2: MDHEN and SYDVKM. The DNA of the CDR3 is TGTGCCAGCAGTCCAGGGACAGCCAGCTATGGCTACACCTTC. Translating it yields CASSPGTASYGYTF.

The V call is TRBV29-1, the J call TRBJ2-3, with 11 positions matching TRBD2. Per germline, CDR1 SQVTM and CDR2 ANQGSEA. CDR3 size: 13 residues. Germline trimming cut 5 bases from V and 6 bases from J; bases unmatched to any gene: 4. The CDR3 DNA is TGCAGCGTTACTGGACTAGCGGGCGATACGCAGTATTTT. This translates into CSVTGLAGDTQYF.

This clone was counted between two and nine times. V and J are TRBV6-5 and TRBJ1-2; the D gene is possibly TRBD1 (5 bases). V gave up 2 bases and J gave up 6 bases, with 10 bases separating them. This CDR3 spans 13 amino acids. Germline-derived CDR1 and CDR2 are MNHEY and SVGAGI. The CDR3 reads CASSYEGMDGYTF. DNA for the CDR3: TGTGCCAGCAGTTACGAGGGGATGGATGGCTACACCTTC.

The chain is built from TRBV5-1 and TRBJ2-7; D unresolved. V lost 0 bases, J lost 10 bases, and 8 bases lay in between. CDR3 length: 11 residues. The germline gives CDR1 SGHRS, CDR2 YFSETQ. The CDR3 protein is CASSLGDSQYF. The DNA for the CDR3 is TGCGCCAGCAGCTTGGGGGATAGCCAGTACTTC.

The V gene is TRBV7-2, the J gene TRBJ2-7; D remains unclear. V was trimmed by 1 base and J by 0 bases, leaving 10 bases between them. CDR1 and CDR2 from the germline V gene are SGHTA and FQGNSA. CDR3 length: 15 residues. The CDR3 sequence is CASSLVLIPSYEQYF. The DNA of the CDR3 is TGTGCCAGCAGCTTAGTCCTCATTCCCTCCTACGAGCAGTACTTC.

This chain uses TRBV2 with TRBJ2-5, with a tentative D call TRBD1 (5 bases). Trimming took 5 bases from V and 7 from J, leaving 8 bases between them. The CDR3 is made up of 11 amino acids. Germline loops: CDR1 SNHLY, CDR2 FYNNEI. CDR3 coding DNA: TGTGCCAGCAGTCGTAGGGGGACCCAGTACTTC. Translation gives CASSRRGTQYF. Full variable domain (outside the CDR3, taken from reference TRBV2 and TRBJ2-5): EPEVTQTPSHQVTQMGQEVILRCVPISNHLYFYWYRQILGQKVEFLVSFYNNEISEKSEIFDDQFSVERPDGSNFTLKIRSTKLEDSAMYFCASSRRGTQYFGPGTRLLVL.

This chain's CDR3 is CASSHDRTDHYGYTF. In DNA form, the CDR3 reads TGTGCCAGCAGCCACGACAGGACGGATCACTATGGCTACACCTTC. The chain uses TRBV4-2 and TRBJ1-2, with a possible D match to TRBD1 (6 bases). This CDR3 comprises 15 residues. Per germline, CDR1 LGHNA and CDR2 YNFKEQ. V was clipped by 3 bases and J by 3 bases, with 14 bases between them.